Listed below are T cell receptor beta chains from one sample, sequenced in a study of control samples from healthy donors and cancer patients. Profiled with immunoSEQ multiplex PCR; TCRdb holds only in-frame clones, not every one. The data contain 230,000 or so clones, roughly 94% of them singletons. The sample was blood. These TCRs come from a man aged 50 to 60 in good health. Both conserved end residues are part of each CDR3. The order of the fields is clone size, D gene, V gene, J gene, CDR3 protein, CDR3 DNA. D genes are given only for firm matches. Some rows mark clone size as missing; the rest say once, few, many or name a class of expanded clone.

clone_size: NA; d_call: NA; v_call: TRBV4-1; j_call: TRBJ1-5; cdr3_aa: CASSQVYPDNQPQHF; cdr3_nt: TGCGCCAGCAGCCAAGTATACCCTGACAATCAGCCCCAGCATTTT
clone_size: NA; d_call: NA; v_call: TRBV29-1; j_call: TRBJ1-3; cdr3_aa: CSVELTSGNTIYF; cdr3_nt: TGCAGCGTTGAATTGACCTCTGGAAACACCATATATTTT
clone_size: NA; d_call: TRBD1; v_call: TRBV6-5; j_call: TRBJ2-2; cdr3_aa: CASKRGPAGELFF; cdr3_nt: TGTGCCAGTAAGAGGGGGCCGGCCGGGGAGCTGTTTTTT
clone_size: NA; d_call: NA; v_call: TRBV5-1; j_call: TRBJ1-2; cdr3_aa: CASSAGTAYGYTF; cdr3_nt: TGCGCCAGCAGCGCCGGAACAGCATATGGCTACACCTTC
clone_size: NA; d_call: NA; v_call: TRBV27; j_call: TRBJ2-1; cdr3_aa: CASSSTGPNEQFF; cdr3_nt: TGTGCCAGCAGTTCGACCGGCCCTAATGAGCAGTTCTTC
clone_size: NA; d_call: NA; v_call: TRBV28; j_call: TRBJ1-1; cdr3_aa: CASSFRAESDRTEAFF; cdr3_nt: TGTGCCAGCAGTTTCCGGGCCGAATCTGATCGCACTGAAGCTTTCTTT
clone_size: NA; d_call: NA; v_call: TRBV10-1; j_call: TRBJ1-5; cdr3_aa: CASKRRVSQPQHF; cdr3_nt: TGCGCCAGCAAACGTCGGGTAAGTCAGCCCCAGCATTTT
clone_size: once; d_call: NA; v_call: TRBV2; j_call: TRBJ1-6; cdr3_aa: CASRTVNNSPLHF; cdr3_nt: TGTGCCAGCAGGACAGTTAATAATTCACCCCTCCACTTT
clone_size: NA; d_call: NA; v_call: TRBV28; j_call: TRBJ2-5; cdr3_aa: CASSLNGETQYF; cdr3_nt: TGTGCCAGCAGTTTAAATGGGGAGACCCAGTACTTC
clone_size: NA; d_call: NA; v_call: TRBV10-2; j_call: TRBJ1-1; cdr3_aa: CASSESRGLGNTEAFF; cdr3_nt: TGCGCCAGCAGTGAGTCGAGAGGGCTCGGGAACACTGAAGCTTTCTTT
clone_size: NA; d_call: NA; v_call: TRBV3-1/TRBV3-2; j_call: TRBJ1-5; cdr3_aa: CASSQGVYSNQPQHF; cdr3_nt: TGTGCCAGCAGCCAAGGGGTATATAGCAATCAGCCCCAGCATTTT
clone_size: NA; d_call: NA; v_call: TRBV6-5; j_call: TRBJ1-2; cdr3_aa: CASSSGGYGYTF; cdr3_nt: TGTGCCAGCAGTTCCGGAGGGTATGGCTACACCTTC
clone_size: NA; d_call: NA; v_call: TRBV20-1; j_call: TRBJ1-2; cdr3_aa: CSASGNYGYTF; cdr3_nt: TGCAGTGCTAGTGGGAACTATGGCTACACCTTC
clone_size: once; d_call: NA; v_call: TRBV28; j_call: TRBJ1-2; cdr3_aa: CASSRPISGLNGYTF; cdr3_nt: TGTGCCAGCAGTCGCCCGATTTCAGGTCTCAACGGCTACACCTTC
clone_size: NA; d_call: NA; v_call: TRBV10-2; j_call: TRBJ1-2; cdr3_aa: CASSEGRYTF; cdr3_nt: TGCGCCAGCAGTGAGGGCCGCTACACCTTC
clone_size: NA; d_call: TRBD2; v_call: TRBV7-2; j_call: TRBJ2-3; cdr3_aa: CASSFTSGAIDTQYF; cdr3_nt: TGTGCCAGCAGCTTCACTAGCGGGGCAATAGATACGCAGTATTTT
clone_size: NA; d_call: NA; v_call: TRBV4-2; j_call: TRBJ1-6; cdr3_aa: CASSQDRNSGGIRSNSPLHF; cdr3_nt: TGTGCCAGCAGCCAAGATCGGAATAGTGGGGGGATTAGGAGCAATTCACCCCTCCACTTT
clone_size: NA; d_call: NA; v_call: TRBV5-1; j_call: TRBJ1-2; cdr3_aa: CASSLSTANYGYTF; cdr3_nt: TGCGCCAGCAGCTTGTCCACAGCGAACTATGGCTACACCTTC
clone_size: NA; d_call: NA; v_call: TRBV5-4; j_call: TRBJ1-2; cdr3_aa: CASIPDWGNYGYTF; cdr3_nt: TGTGCCAGCATCCCGGATTGGGGAAACTATGGCTACACCTTC
clone_size: NA; d_call: NA; v_call: TRBV24-1; j_call: TRBJ2-1; cdr3_aa: CATSDFPPRDTLIF; cdr3_nt: TGTGCCACCAGTGATTTCCCCCCCAGGGATACCCTAATCTTC
clone_size: NA; d_call: NA; v_call: TRBV6-5; j_call: TRBJ1-4; cdr3_aa: CASSYTGSDSEKLFF; cdr3_nt: TGTGCCAGCAGTTATACAGGCTCGGATTCAGAAAAACTGTTTTTT
clone_size: NA; d_call: NA; v_call: TRBV6-1; j_call: TRBJ1-2; cdr3_aa: CASSEMTAGMSGYTF; cdr3_nt: TGTGCCAGCAGTGAAATGACGGCGGGGATGAGCGGCTACACCTTC
clone_size: NA; d_call: NA; v_call: TRBV19; j_call: TRBJ1-2; cdr3_aa: CASSMWVKGLYGYTF; cdr3_nt: TGTGCCAGTAGTATGTGGGTTAAGGGCCTCTATGGCTACACCTTC
clone_size: NA; d_call: NA; v_call: TRBV12-3/TRBV12-4; j_call: TRBJ1-1; cdr3_aa: CASSLANTEAFF; cdr3_nt: TGTGCCAGCAGTTTAGCGAACACTGAAGCTTTCTTT
clone_size: NA; d_call: NA; v_call: TRBV5-1; j_call: TRBJ2-2; cdr3_aa: CASNTGNTGELFF; cdr3_nt: TGCGCCAGCAACACAGGGAACACCGGGGAGCTGTTTTTT
clone_size: NA; d_call: TRBD1; v_call: TRBV5-4; j_call: TRBJ2-7; cdr3_aa: CASSLHQGAWNEQYF; cdr3_nt: TGTGCCAGCAGCTTACACCAGGGGGCTTGGAACGAGCAGTACTTC
clone_size: NA; d_call: NA; v_call: TRBV3-1/TRBV3-2; j_call: TRBJ1-3; cdr3_aa: CASSQGRPEGVLYF; cdr3_nt: TGTGCCAGCAGCCAAGGTCGGCCGGAAGGAGTCCTATATTTT
clone_size: NA; d_call: NA; v_call: TRBV11-2; j_call: TRBJ1-4; cdr3_aa: CASSFRSASVGASVEKLFF; cdr3_nt: TGTGCCAGCAGCTTTAGATCCGCCTCGGTGGGGGCTTCTGTTGAAAAACTGTTTTTT
clone_size: NA; d_call: NA; v_call: TRBV7-8; j_call: TRBJ1-1; cdr3_aa: CASSLQGAAFF; cdr3_nt: TGTGCCAGCAGCTTACAGGGCGCAGCTTTCTTT
clone_size: NA; d_call: TRBD1; v_call: TRBV19; j_call: TRBJ2-5; cdr3_aa: CASSDRDRFAETQYF; cdr3_nt: TGTGCCAGTAGCGACCGGGACAGATTTGCAGAGACCCAGTACTTC
clone_size: NA; d_call: NA; v_call: TRBV28; j_call: TRBJ1-5; cdr3_aa: CASSLSARGFGQPQHF; cdr3_nt: TGTGCCAGCAGTTTAAGCGCCAGGGGTTTTGGTCAGCCCCAGCATTTT
clone_size: NA; d_call: TRBD1; v_call: TRBV5-4; j_call: TRBJ1-2; cdr3_aa: CASSRDRVYGRGYTF; cdr3_nt: TGTGCCAGCAGCCGGGACAGGGTTTATGGTCGTGGCTACACCTTC
clone_size: NA; d_call: TRBD1; v_call: TRBV6-6; j_call: TRBJ1-5; cdr3_aa: CASTGQGVSQPQHF; cdr3_nt: TGTGCCAGCACCGGACAGGGAGTAAGCCAGCCCCAGCATTTT
clone_size: NA; d_call: TRBD1; v_call: TRBV15; j_call: TRBJ2-5; cdr3_aa: CATSRDKGTGPETQYF; cdr3_nt: TGTGCCACCAGCAGAGATAAGGGGACAGGGCCAGAGACCCAGTACTTC
clone_size: NA; d_call: TRBD1; v_call: TRBV7-9; j_call: TRBJ1-1; cdr3_aa: CASSFGLGGSKNTEAFF; cdr3_nt: TGTGCCAGCAGCTTTGGTCTAGGGGGCTCAAAGAACACTGAAGCTTTCTTT
clone_size: NA; d_call: TRBD1; v_call: TRBV19; j_call: TRBJ1-2; cdr3_aa: CASSARQGENYGYTF; cdr3_nt: TGTGCCAGTAGTGCCCGACAGGGGGAAAACTATGGCTACACCTTC
clone_size: NA; d_call: TRBD1; v_call: TRBV28; j_call: TRBJ1-2; cdr3_aa: CASSLTSTGQGGGPTF; cdr3_nt: TGTGCCAGCAGTCTCACTTCTACTGGACAAGGGGGCGGGCCCACCTTC
clone_size: NA; d_call: NA; v_call: TRBV19; j_call: TRBJ1-4; cdr3_aa: CASSPLDSDDEKLFF; cdr3_nt: TGTGCCAGTAGTCCTTTGGACAGCGATGATGAAAAACTGTTTTTT
clone_size: NA; d_call: TRBD1; v_call: TRBV24-1; j_call: TRBJ1-2; cdr3_aa: CATSKKGGPDYGYTF; cdr3_nt: TGTGCCACCAGTAAAAAAGGGGGCCCGGACTATGGCTACACCTTC
clone_size: once; d_call: TRBD1; v_call: TRBV19; j_call: TRBJ2-5; cdr3_aa: CASSWTGAGETQYF; cdr3_nt: TGTGCCAGTAGCTGGACAGGGGCAGGGGAGACCCAGTACTTC
clone_size: NA; d_call: TRBD1; v_call: TRBV28; j_call: TRBJ1-2; cdr3_aa: CASSFGGTVIGYTF; cdr3_nt: TGTGCCAGCAGTTTCGGTGGGACAGTCATTGGCTACACCTTC
clone_size: NA; d_call: NA; v_call: TRBV7-2; j_call: TRBJ2-1; cdr3_aa: CASSLGAERSQFF; cdr3_nt: TGTGCCAGCAGCCTAGGGGCCGAACGGAGTCAGTTCTTC
clone_size: NA; d_call: TRBD1; v_call: TRBV5-1; j_call: TRBJ2-2; cdr3_aa: CASSLGTGNTGELFF; cdr3_nt: TGCGCCAGCAGCTTGGGGACAGGGAACACCGGGGAGCTGTTTTTT
clone_size: few; d_call: NA; v_call: TRBV15; j_call: TRBJ2-7; cdr3_aa: CATSRDRQGVEQYF; cdr3_nt: TGTGCCACCAGCAGAGATCGTCAGGGAGTCGAGCAGTACTTC
clone_size: NA; d_call: NA; v_call: TRBV7-9; j_call: TRBJ2-7; cdr3_aa: CASSLGGTGEQYF; cdr3_nt: TGTGCCAGCAGCCTCGGGGGGACAGGCGAGCAGTACTTC
clone_size: NA; d_call: NA; v_call: TRBV5-1; j_call: TRBJ2-3; cdr3_aa: CASSPRAGAVVTDTQYF; cdr3_nt: TGCGCCAGCAGCCCGCGTGCGGGGGCGGTTGTCACAGATACGCAGTATTTT
clone_size: NA; d_call: TRBD1; v_call: TRBV27; j_call: TRBJ1-4; cdr3_aa: CASGKQGAGEKLFF; cdr3_nt: TGTGCCAGCGGCAAGCAGGGGGCCGGTGAAAAACTGTTTTTT
clone_size: NA; d_call: NA; v_call: TRBV7-2; j_call: TRBJ1-4; cdr3_aa: CASSSQGLVTNEKLFF; cdr3_nt: TGTGCCAGCAGCTCCCAAGGGCTAGTAACTAATGAAAAACTGTTTTTT
clone_size: NA; d_call: NA; v_call: TRBV4-1; j_call: TRBJ2-3; cdr3_aa: CASSLQPRAAGADTQYF; cdr3_nt: TGCGCCAGCAGCCTCCAACCCAGGGCGGCAGGGGCAGATACGCAGTATTTT
clone_size: NA; d_call: NA; v_call: TRBV28; j_call: TRBJ2-7; cdr3_aa: CASSFPGVSYEQYF; cdr3_nt: TGTGCCAGCAGTTTCCCCGGCGTATCCTACGAGCAGTACTTC
clone_size: NA; d_call: NA; v_call: TRBV30; j_call: TRBJ1-2; cdr3_aa: CAWSAYTGSVRGYTF; cdr3_nt: TGTGCCTGGAGCGCGTATACGGGATCGGTGAGGGGCTACACCTTC
clone_size: NA; d_call: TRBD2; v_call: TRBV29-1; j_call: TRBJ2-7; cdr3_aa: CSVGRVDTYEQYF; cdr3_nt: TGCAGCGTGGGGAGGGTGGATACCTACGAGCAGTACTTC